This TCR beta chain stems from a study of regulatory T cells in long-lasting Graves disease. J was trimmed by 5 bases and V by 2 bases; bases with no gene match: 7. The CDR3 consists of 17 residues. Germline CDR1 MGHRA, CDR2 YSYEKL. Library construction for TCR beta used iRepertoire HTBI primers and Arm-PCR of CDR3 regions. Original analysis: Sequenced samples collectively carried roughly 60 TRBV and some 15 TRBJ segments. A single record per CDR3 protein comes from TCRdb applying MiXCR to the multiplex PCR reads. The V and J calls and clone size are TCRdb's, not the authors'. The data contain hundreds of thousands of distinct CDR3 sequences, less than 25% of them singletons. Time point meaning: persistent/refractory GD, antithyroid drugs over 5 years with positive TRAb. PBMCs were the source of the RNA used for TCR sequencing.

Source: peripheral blood mononuclear cells (PBMCs), taken when the disease was refractory, from a patient treated with antithyroid drugs. The J gene is TRBJ2-1, the V gene TRBV4-1; 12 positions match TRBD2. The source of this sequence is a female donor with Graves disease. CDR3 residues: CASSQSGLAGFDNEQFF. DNA for the CDR3: TGCGCCAGCAGCCAATCTGGACTAGCGGGATTTGACAATGAGCAGTTCTTC.